This T cell receptor (beta chain) is drawn from a study of tumor and adjacent non-tumor tissue in lung cancer. For the study at large: The cohort had around twelve adenocarcinoma, 2 squamous cell and 1 small cell patients. On average, productive TCRbeta reads reached some 4.2 million per sample.

The template was RNA from unsorted bulk tissue. Donors were chemotherapy-naive, newly diagnosed lung cancer surgical patients in China, August–late 2014. The library came from three nested PCR rounds adapted from ARM-PCR protocols. TCRdb called the multiplex PCR reads again in MiXCR, with one record for every CDR3 protein. The sample contains under 140,000 distinct CDR3 sequences, about 80% of which appear only once. The origin of this receptor is a man between 65 and 79 years old with non-small cell lung cancer. Input material: lung tumor tissue.

The CDR3 DNA is TGCGCCAGCTGCCTGGGCTCGGGTGTCCAGGGACGGGTAGCGTTGAGCTCCTACAATGAGCAGTTCTTC. Translating it yields CASCLGSGVQGRVALSSYNEQFF. This chain joins TRBV4-1 and TRBJ2-1; D is possibly TRBD1 or TRBD2 (5 bases each). This CDR3 is 23 amino acids long. The germline gives CDR1 MGHRA, CDR2 YSYEKL. The V end lost 8 bases, the J end lost 0 bases, and 38 bases lay between the germline ends.